This TCR beta chain was obtained from a study of blood T cell repertoires in COVID-19. About the study: COVID-19 samples from acute and convalescent phases originated in the United States, Italy and Spain.

Looked up from germline, CDR1 is SGHDT and CDR2 is YYEEEE. The CDR3 sequence is 15 residues long. The ends lost 1 base at V and 7 bases at J; junction bases unmatched: 8. As handled by the study authors: Cell counts per sample came from amplifying reference gene primers. Here immunoSEQ multiplex PCR was the method, and the copy in TCRdb shows in-frame clones only, minus some. V and J calls and clone size come straight from that table; D and trimming were deduced from the DNA. The sample contains fewer than 350,000 clones, approximately 80% of which appear only once. The TCR was taken from a woman aged 60-75 years with active or convalescent COVID-19. Sequenced material: peripheral blood. V gene TRBV5-6 combines with J gene TRBJ1-1; 9 nucleotides match TRBD1. In nucleotides, the CDR3 is TGTGCCAGCAGCTTGTTCTCCGGGACAGGGATTGAAGCTTTCTTT. It yields the protein CASSLFSGTGIEAFF.